The sample holds one count of the clone carrying this T cell receptor (beta chain). This CDR3 region has 14 residues. The V gene end was trimmed by 7 bases and the J gene end by 6 bases; junction bases not matched to a gene: 11. Per germline, CDR1 SQVTM and CDR2 ANQGSEA. Sequencing used immunoSEQ multiplex PCR; TCRdb keeps in-frame clones, though not all of them. Among some 800,000 clones listed, 80% to 95% were seen once. This sample is drawn from a study of shared clonotypes between healthy human individuals. In the naive CD8 group, cells lacked CD45RO and were positively selected for CCR7, so terminally differentiated effector memory CD45RA+ cells were left out.

The TCR originated in a man aged 25 to 40 in good health. Sequenced material: naive CD8+ T cells sorted from blood. The gene calls are TRBV29-1 and TRBJ2-2; 7 bases match TRBD1. CDR3 region: CSATGASAAGELFF. The CDR3 coding sequence is TGCAGCGCTACAGGGGCCTCGGCAGCCGGGGAGCTGTTTTTT.